This is a list of T cell receptor beta chains from one sample in a study of a mutant IDH1 vaccine in newly diagnosed glioma. What these receptors recognize is not known. Libraries were prepared by immunoSEQ multiplex PCR; TCRdb keeps only in-frame clonotypes and omits some of them. The sample shows about 41,000 clones, around 89% of them seen only once. Sequences were derived from PBMCs, sampled from a glioma patient whose treatment included an IDH1 peptide vaccine. These receptor sequences come from a man between 35 and 55 years old with glioma. Each CDR3 is given with its conserved first and last residue. Fields, in order: D gene, V gene, clone size, J gene, CDR3 DNA, CDR3 protein. A D gene is named only where the DNA matches it firmly. Clone size is stated in some rows and not others, as once, few, many or a class when expanded.

TRBD1	TRBV7-2	.	TRBJ2-2	TGTGCCAGCAGCCTAGGGACAGGAGCGTCCAAAGGGGAGCTGTTTTTT	CASSLGTGASKGELFF
TRBD1	TRBV11-1	.	TRBJ1-2	TGTGCCAGCAGCTGGGACAGGGGGCGAGGCGGCTACACCTTC	CASSWDRGRGGYTF
.	TRBV2	.	TRBJ2-7	TGTGCCAGCAAAGTAGGGAGTACATCCTACGAGCAGTACTTC	CASKVGSTSYEQYF
TRBD1	TRBV18	.	TRBJ1-2	TGTGCCAGCTCACCACAGACAGGGGGTCGGCATGGCTACACCTTC	CASSPQTGGRHGYTF
.	TRBV28	.	TRBJ1-1	TGTGCCAGCAGCCCACGGGGGGGGCCCCTGAACACTGAAGCTTTCTTT	CASSPRGGPLNTEAFF
.	TRBV19	.	TRBJ1-1	TGTGCCAGTAGTATTGGAACCAGGGAAACTGAAGCTTTCTTT	CASSIGTRETEAFF
.	TRBV29-1	.	TRBJ1-1	TGCAGCGTCCGCGAGGGCGGGGGGCTCACTGAAGCTTTCTTT	CSVREGGGLTEAFF
.	TRBV7-2	.	TRBJ1-1	TGTGCCAGCAGCTTAGCGGGGAACACTGAAGCTTTCTTT	CASSLAGNTEAFF
.	TRBV9	medium-sized	TRBJ2-2	TGTGCCAGCAGCGTGGGGACAATCGGTGCCGGGGAGCTGTTTTTT	CASSVGTIGAGELFF
.	TRBV10-3	.	TRBJ2-2	TGTGCCATCAGTGAAGGCAGGGTCGTCGGGGAGCTGTTTTTT	CAISEGRVVGELFF
.	TRBV5-5	.	TRBJ1-1	TGTGCCAGCAGCTTGACAGGGAGGGACACTGAAGCTTTCTTT	CASSLTGRDTEAFF
.	TRBV5-4	.	TRBJ1-5	TGTGCCAGCAGCCCCGGACGGAATCAGCCCCAGCATTTT	CASSPGRNQPQHF
TRBD2	TRBV30	once	TRBJ2-5	TGTGCCTGGAGTGCAAGCGGGGGGCTCCAAGAGACCCAGTACTTC	CAWSASGGLQETQYF
TRBD2	TRBV28	.	TRBJ2-1	TGTGCCAGCAGTTTACCAGCGGGAGGTTCCGATGAGCAGTTCTTC	CASSLPAGGSDEQFF
TRBD2	TRBV28	once	TRBJ2-7	TGTGCCAGCAGTCGTTGGACTAGCGGGAACGAGCAGTACTTC	CASSRWTSGNEQYF
.	TRBV7-8	.	TRBJ2-2	TGTGCCAGCAGCTTATTTGCTCGGGGGATAGGCGCCGGGGAGCTGTTTTTT	CASSLFARGIGAGELFF
TRBD1	TRBV18	.	TRBJ1-4	TGTGCCAGCTCACCAGGACAGGGGGCCTTTGAAAAACTGTTTTTT	CASSPGQGAFEKLFF
.	TRBV5-5	.	TRBJ2-5	TGTGCCAGCAGCTTGGGGGGTTTGCGTCCAGAGACCCAGTACTTC	CASSLGGLRPETQYF
TRBD1	TRBV6-1	.	TRBJ2-2	TGTGCCAGTTACCGGGACAGGGGGTCCCCCGGGGAGCTGTTTTTT	CASYRDRGSPGELFF
.	TRBV20-1	.	TRBJ1-1	TGCAGTGCCCCCGGGAACACTGAAGCTTTCTTT	CSAPGNTEAFF
TRBD1	TRBV6-4	once	TRBJ2-1	TGTGCCAGCAGTGACAAGCCGGACAGGGGGCGGTTCTTC	CASSDKPDRGRFF
.	TRBV19	.	TRBJ1-5	TGTGCCAGTACCCCGGCCGGACAGCCTAATAGCAATCAGCCCCAGCATTTT	CASTPAGQPNSNQPQHF
.	TRBV15	.	TRBJ2-3	TGTGCCACCAGGGTCAGCGGATACACAGATACGCAGTATTTT	CATRVSGYTDTQYF
.	TRBV28	.	TRBJ1-5	TGTGCCAGCAGTTTAGCCCGGGTCTCTCAGCCCCAGCATTTT	CASSLARVSQPQHF
.	TRBV28	.	TRBJ2-6	TGTGCCAGCAGTCCCGGGACTCTCGGCTCTGGGGCCAACGTCCTGACTTTC	CASSPGTLGSGANVLTF
TRBD1	TRBV28	.	TRBJ2-7	TGTGCCACTAGGGACAGGGCGTCCTACGAGCAGTACTTC	CATRDRASYEQYF
.	TRBV7-2	.	TRBJ2-2	TGTGCCAGCAGCCCCCAAAAGGGGGGCGGGACCGGGGAGCTGTTTTTT	CASSPQKGGGTGELFF
.	TRBV6-1	.	TRBJ2-2	TGTGCCAGCAGTGTTGGTCCGGGGTACAGAGTATTCACCGGGGAGCTGTTTTTT	CASSVGPGYRVFTGELFF
.	TRBV5-6	few	TRBJ2-5	TGTGCCAGCAGCTTGGAACAGGGAATACAAGAGACCCAGTACTTC	CASSLEQGIQETQYF
TRBD1	TRBV4-2	.	TRBJ1-5	TGTGCCAGCAGCCATAATACAGGGGTAGGACAGCCCCAGCATTTT	CASSHNTGVGQPQHF
TRBD2	TRBV19	.	TRBJ2-1	TGTGCCAGTAGTATAGTTCTTCCGGGACTAGCGGCGTTCAATGAGCAGTTCTTC	CASSIVLPGLAAFNEQFF
.	TRBV18	.	TRBJ2-1	TGTGCCAGCTCATCTGGGACCCCCCTCTTCCCGAATGAGCAGTTCTTC	CASSSGTPLFPNEQFF
TRBD2	TRBV25-1	.	TRBJ2-7	TGTGCCAGCAGTGAAGACCAGCGGGGGCGGGAGCAGTACTTC	CASSEDQRGREQYF
.	TRBV4-1	.	TRBJ1-6	TGCGCCAGCAGCCAAGATTTGGCGAATAGGTCACCCCTCCACTTT	CASSQDLANRSPLHF
TRBD1	TRBV5-6	.	TRBJ2-3	TGTGCCAGCAGCTTGAGGGACAGGGCGGAATTT	CASSLRDRAEF
TRBD2	TRBV7-2	.	TRBJ2-1	TGTGCCAGCAGCTCGAGCGGGAGGGTCAATGAGCAGTTCTTC	CASSSSGRVNEQFF
TRBD1	TRBV4-2	.	TRBJ1-4	TGTGCCAGCAGCCAAGCCACAGGGGGAGATGAAAAACTGTTTTTT	CASSQATGGDEKLFF
.	TRBV9	.	TRBJ2-3	TGTGCCAGCAGCGTACAGGGGAGTCGGACAGATACGCAGTATTTT	CASSVQGSRTDTQYF
TRBD2	TRBV7-9	.	TRBJ2-7	TGTGCCAGCAGCCAAGGACTAGCGGCCTCCTACGAGCAGTACTTC	CASSQGLAASYEQYF
.	TRBV28	.	TRBJ2-7	TGTGCCAGCAGTTTCCCCGGTTATAGCGGCGCTTACGAGCAGTACTTC	CASSFPGYSGAYEQYF
TRBD1	TRBV27	.	TRBJ1-2	TGTGCCAGCAGTCTACAGGGGGCAGGCGGCTACACCTTC	CASSLQGAGGYTF
TRBD2	TRBV12-5	.	TRBJ2-1	TGTGCTAGTGGTTTGGTATCCGGGCTAGCGGGAGGGCTAGGCTCCTACAATGAGCAGTTCTTC	CASGLVSGLAGGLGSYNEQFF
.	TRBV7-2	.	TRBJ1-5	TGTGCCAGCAGCCCCAGCCCTATTAGCAATCAGCCCCAGCATTTT	CASSPSPISNQPQHF
TRBD1	TRBV5-1	.	TRBJ2-1	TGCGCCAGCAGCCAACAGGGGGCGAACAATGAGCAGTTCTTC	CASSQQGANNEQFF